These 22 T cell receptor beta chains were all obtained from the same sample, sequenced in a study of spatial heterogeneity in lung cancer. The sample's time point: sample taken at primary tumor resection. Unsorted samples of tumor, nontumor lung or frozen PBMC had their whole RNA sequenced. TCRdb independently ran MiXCR on the 5' RACE reads; one entry per CDR3 protein. The profile shows about 45,000 distinct CDR3 sequences, 12% of them singletons. This specimen consisted of PBMCs, obtained at surgery. The receptor source for this set is a female donor with early-stage non-small cell lung cancer.

Only a few counts were recorded for this clonotype. The chain employs TRBV29-1 and TRBJ2-2, with 7 bases that match TRBD1. The germline CDR1 and CDR2 sequences are SQVTM and ANQGSEA. With V trimmed by 8 bases and J by 1 base, 4 bases remained unmatched. CDR3 length: 13 residues. The CDR3 here is CSLRDRNTGELFF. Written as DNA, the CDR3 is TGCAGCCTCCGGGACAGGAACACCGGGGAGCTGTTTTTT.

This clonotype was recorded at least ten times. The rearrangement uses TRBV11-2 and TRBJ2-1; 8 bases fit TRBD2. V dropped 0 bases and J dropped 6; count of bases not matched to a gene: 7. Looked up from germline, CDR1 is SGHAT and CDR2 is FQNNGV. The CDR3 runs to 16 residues. The DNA of the CDR3 is TGTGCCAGCAGCTTAGATCTTAGCGGGGCCCTCAATGAGCAGTTCTTC. This translates into CASSLDLSGALNEQFF.

This clonotype was recorded a few times. The CDR3 spells CASSIDGWSGYGYTF. DNA for the CDR3: TGTGCCAGTAGTATCGATGGATGGTCTGGGTATGGCTACACCTTC. The V and J genes are TRBV19 and TRBJ1-2; D remains ambiguous. V was pared by 3 bases and J by 5 bases, with 16 bases between. Germline values: CDR1 LNHDA, CDR2 SQIVND (reference sequence). This CDR3 has 15 residues.

The gene calls are TRBV11-2 and TRBJ2-7; D gene uncertain. This CDR3 comprises 15 residues. Trimming left V 6 bases short and J 0 bases short, with 15 bases between. Germline assignment: CDR1 SGHAT and CDR2 FQNNGV. The CDR3 sequence: CASRGLGRISYEQYF. The CDR3 bases are TGTGCCAGCAGAGGGCTCGGGCGGATCTCCTACGAGCAGTACTTC.

In its sample, this clonotype was seen many times. V usage is TRBV12-3 or TRBV12-4 and J usage is TRBJ2-5; D not resolved. The V end was cut by 2 bases, the J end by 5 bases, with 3 bases between. This CDR3 comprises 11 residues. The CDR3 sequence is CASSLSETQYF. The CDR3 nucleotides read TGTGCCAGCAGTTTATCCGAGACCCAGTACTTC.

This clonotype was observed a handful of times. The chain uses TRBV6-1 and TRBJ1-2, with a tentative D call TRBD1 (5 bases). Trimming removed 2 bases from V and 4 bases from J, with 14 bases in between. The CDR3 contains 15 residues. CDR1 MNHNS and CDR2 SASEGT come from the germline V gene. The CDR3 is CASSENPGPGYGYTF. The DNA for the CDR3 is TGTGCCAGCAGTGAAAATCCGGGACCGGGCTATGGCTACACCTTC.

This clonotype was seen more than once but under ten times. The chain links TRBV29-1 to TRBJ1-1; D is possibly TRBD1 (5 bases). The CDR3 consists of 12 residues. V gave up 4 bases and J gave up 5 bases, with 11 bases separating them. The V gene's germline CDR1 is SQVTM and CDR2 ANQGSEA. This CDR3 reads CSVAPGWTEAFF. CDR3 DNA: TGCAGCGTTGCGCCAGGGTGGACTGAAGCTTTCTTT.

This clonotype has only a few counts. V gene TRBV7-3 combines with J gene TRBJ2-5; 11 positions match TRBD2. V was pared by 4 bases and J by 4 bases, with 2 bases of the junction left unmatched. Looked up from germline, CDR1 is SGHTA and CDR2 is FQGTGA. This CDR3 comprises 14 residues. As DNA, the CDR3 is TGTGCCAGCAGCTCCGGGACTAGCGGAGAGACCCAGTACTTC. Translating it yields CASSSGTSGETQYF.

Written as DNA, the CDR3 is TGCGCCAGCAGCCACGCCGGGGACGGTGGCACAGATACGCAGTATTTT. It specifies CASSHAGDGGTDTQYF. This rearrangement joins TRBV5-1 to TRBJ2-3, with D perhaps matching TRBD1 or TRBD2 (5 bases each). This CDR3 is 16 amino acids long. Trimming left V 4 bases short and J 1 base short, with 16 bases between. Germline V gene data show CDR1 as SGHRS and CDR2 as YFSETQ.

This chain uses TRBV20-1 with TRBJ2-5; unclear D gene. Germline V lookup: CDR1 DFQATT, CDR2 SNEGSKA (reference sequence). Trimming stripped 0 bases from V and 1 base from J, with 18 bases between. CDR3 length: 17 amino acids. The CDR3 here is CSARDLSLEFSQETQYF. The CDR3 DNA reads as TGCAGTGCTAGAGATCTTAGCCTAGAGTTTTCCCAAGAGACCCAGTACTTC.

This clonotype occurred many times. The CDR3: CASSQDRGTNTIYF. DNA for the CDR3: TGTGCCAGCAGCCAAGACAGGGGAACAAACACCATATATTTT. The chain is built from TRBV14 and TRBJ1-3, with TRBD1 as a possible D gene (6 bases). The CDR3 has 14 amino acids. V shed 0 bases and J shed 6 bases, with 9 bases lying between them. The germline CDR1 and CDR2 sequences are SGHDN and FVKESK.

The chain joins TRBV19 to TRBJ2-7, with TRBD1 identical over 10 bases. Per germline, CDR1 LNHDA and CDR2 SQIVND (reference sequence). V lost 10 bases and J lost 4; bases outside the gene matches: 13. CDR3 length equals 15 residues. CDR3 region: CATGHWTGGSYEQYF. As DNA, the CDR3 is TGTGCCACCGGTCATTGGACAGGGGGTTCGTACGAGCAGTACTTC.

The J gene is TRBJ1-4, the V gene TRBV5-1; 7 nucleotides align to TRBD1. Germline-derived CDR1 and CDR2 are SGHRS and YFSETQ. The trim removed 0 bases at V and 5 bases at J, leaving 4 bases unmatched. This CDR3 region has 15 residues. The CDR3 sequence is CASSLGGQSNEKLFF. Here the CDR3 DNA reads TGCGCCAGCAGCTTGGGGGGACAGTCCAATGAAAAACTGTTTTTT.

In the case of this clonotype: Its ends do not fully match the called genes, so a read error is possible. The rearrangement joins TRBV6-1 to TRBJ2-5; TRBD1 matches at 8 bases. The CDR3 extends over 15 amino acids. Germline V gene sequence: CDR1 MNHNS, CDR2 SASEGT. Here the CDR3 DNA reads TGTGCCAGCAGTGATCAGGGGGCCCCCCAAGAGACCAAGTACTTC. It is translated as CASSDQGAPQETKYF.

This clonotype was picked up many times. V is TRBV20-1 and J is TRBJ2-3; D remains unclear. There are 11 residues in the CDR3. V lost 6 bases to trimming and J lost 1 base, with 5 bases between them. Germline CDR1 is DFQATT and CDR2 is SNEGSKA (reference sequence). CDR3 nucleotide sequence: TGCAGTGCGGCACGCACAGATACGCAGTATTTT. Its protein product is CSAARTDTQYF.

This clonotype was detected ten times or more. This chain uses TRBV19 with TRBJ1-5; D ambiguous. Germline V CDR1 and CDR2: LNHDA, SQIVND (reference sequence). The CDR3 spans 14 residues. The V and J ends lost 1 base and 3 bases respectively, with 7 bases between them. CDR3 sequence reads: CASSIGLNNQPQHF. The CDR3 DNA reads TGTGCCAGTAGTATAGGACTAAACAATCAGCCCCAGCATTTT.

This clonotype was seen a handful of times. The chain employs TRBV14 and TRBJ1-1; no reliable D call. V was cut by 2 bases and J by 2 bases, with 12 bases left in between. The length of the CDR3 is 15 residues. CDR1 is SGHDN, CDR2 FVKESK, per germline. The CDR3 DNA reads TGTGCCAGCAGCCAAACGCTACGGTTAAACACTGAAGCTTTCTTT. It is translated as CASSQTLRLNTEAFF.

This clonotype was counted only a few times. The V and J genes are TRBV5-6 and TRBJ2-7, with 9 bases that match TRBD2. The V segment lost 4 bases and the J segment 2 bases; nucleotides outside the gene matches: 7. Germline V lookup: CDR1 SGHDT, CDR2 YYEEEE. The CDR3 sequence is 15 residues long. CDR3 bases: TGTGCCAGCAGCCCCGAGCGGGGGGCAGCCTACGAGCAGTACTTC. Translating gives CASSPERGAAYEQYF.

This chain connects TRBV5-1 to TRBJ1-4; 11 bases fit TRBD1. The germline V gene encodes CDR1 SGHRS and CDR2 YFSETQ. CDR3 length: 18 residues. The trim removed 0 bases at V and 5 bases at J, leaving 9 bases unmatched. CDR3 nucleotide sequence: TGCGCCAGCAGCTTGGGGGACAGGGGGACGCGATTGAATGAAAAACTGTTTTTT. The encoded protein is CASSLGDRGTRLNEKLFF.

The genes are TRBV5-1 and TRBJ1-2; D ambiguous. The germline V gene has CDR1 SGHRS and CDR2 YFSETQ. There are 12 residues in the CDR3. V was trimmed by 5 bases and J by 8 bases, leaving 13 bases between them. The CDR3 here is CASRGRTEGYTF. The CDR3 DNA follows: TGCGCCAGCAGGGGAAGGACGGAGGGCTACACCTTC.

This clonotype was counted between two and nine times. The V gene is TRBV20-1, the J gene TRBJ2-1; perhaps TRBD2 as D (5 bases). There are 13 residues in the CDR3. V lost 2 bases and J lost 4, with 9 bases in between. CDR1 is DFQATT and CDR2 is SNEGSKA in the germline V gene (reference sequence). The CDR3 DNA sequence: TGCAGTGCTAGAACGGACTCTTACAATGAGCAGTTCTTC. Protein product: CSARTDSYNEQFF.

A few counts support this clonotype. This rearrangement joins TRBV2 to TRBJ2-5; D unclear. V was trimmed by 7 bases and J by 4 bases, leaving 13 bases between them. This CDR3 region has 13 residues. CDR1 SNHLY and CDR2 FYNNEI come from the germline V gene. For the CDR3, the DNA is TGTGCCAGCAAGACTCCTATGGGAGAGACCCAGTACTTC. Its protein product is CASKTPMGETQYF.